This T cell receptor (beta chain) is from a study of shared clonotypes between healthy human individuals. For the study at large: The study used three CD4 naive, three CD4 memory, two CD8 naive and one CD8 memory plate per donor.

Into CD45RA+ naive and CD45RA-negative memory subsets, the CD4+ cells were split. The CDR3 contains 11 residues. From germline, CDR1 is LGHNA and CDR2 YNFKEQ. V lost 5 bases to trimming and J lost 9 bases, with 8 bases between them. Measured with immunoSEQ multiplex PCR; TCRdb has only the in-frame clones, and not every one. Among 2,500,000 or so clones, around 92% were seen once, and the ten largest hold approximately 0.39%. This rearrangement joins TRBV4-2 to TRBJ2-1, with unresolved D. Source material: naive CD4+ T cells from PBMCs. The sample's subset: CD45RA+ positively selected. The clonotype comes from a man younger than 35 in good health. Some clones in this sample may be carry-over from other donors' samples. The CDR3 sequence: CASSSKSEQFF. CDR3 sequence (DNA): TGTGCCAGCAGCTCCAAGAGTGAGCAGTTCTTC.